The entry below gives a single T cell receptor beta chain sequence along with its context. Its antigen is unknown. Base qualities are not provided; no much larger clone lies one nucleotide away. The same CDR3 arises from other DNA sequences in this sample as well. The data were taken from a study of cytomegalovirus exposure and HLA in healthy donors (dated by TCRdb to the late 2010s). A note on the overall study: An earlier analysis of approximately 590 of the donors reported roughly 300 Gb of sequence data and some 100 million unique TCR beta sequences from 150 million to 200 million T cells. Approximately 310 gigabases of sequencing data and 70 million to 100 million unique TCR sequences were included in an early release covering roughly 600 HLA-typed donors. Among the roughly 390 genotyped donors, more than 70% belonged to the genetic ancestry cluster associated with self-reported Caucasian donors. The study was designed to test whether signatures of past pathogen exposure could be identified by cataloging public T cell receptors. Using immunosequencing, the study profiled T cell repertoires from 500 to 800 subjects and related those repertoires to cytomegalovirus serostatus. A separate validation cohort of roughly 110 different subjects was used in addition to the roughly 640-subject first cohort. To predict cytomegalovirus infection status, the study brought together high-throughput TCR immunosequencing, statistical association of individual TCRs with disease status, and machine learning. A later analysis re-analyzed previously published TCR beta repertoires from 660 or so donors and added high-resolution HLA genotyping to study TCR occurrence patterns. The later analysis used no new phenotypic data to find candidate immune exposures, relying instead on TCR beta sequences and their occurrence across donors. To decide whether each TCR beta V gene segment behaved as functional or pseudogenic, an earlier analysis of over 500 of the donors relied on high-throughput TCR beta sequencing. Alongside the repertoire data, information on donor age, sex, ethnicity and CMV serostatus was compiled. Genome-wide SNP genotypes for about 65% of the 666 donors were used in a later genetic analysis, which treated that subset as a discovery cohort. Every repertoire in the discovery cohort had been generated on one and the same sequencing platform. HLA typing covered class I and class II loci at four-digit resolution. Typing coverage differed by locus: A, B, C, DRB1 and DQB1 were typed in about 629-640 donors, DQA1 in about 510, DPA1 in 606, and DPB1 in 472. Several DR-DQ haplotypes were treated as single units for association and clustering because of strong linkage in the cohort. Across roughly 420 genotyped donors of the cohort, an average of approximately 220,000 unique TCR beta nucleotide sequences per donor were sequenced, and roughly 20% of those sequences were non-productive. What the study reported, not specific to this receptor: According to a later analysis, TCR association rates differed among HLA loci, with DRB1 alleles showing the most associated TCRs and HLA-C alleles showing the fewest. In a later analysis, most CMV-associated TCR beta chains were found to appear HLA-restricted, with HLA associations seemingly driven largely by CMV exposure. Because counts were too low, about 18 rarely observed V segments, including chromosome 9 orphons, were excluded from the earlier analysis of several hundred of the donors. Across donors, most TCR sequences were observed very rarely, whereas some public TCRs were present in many individuals. A further reported finding was that TCR beta sequences accurately predicted the HLA-A and HLA-B alleles for most subjects in the first cohort. Some IMGT-functional V segments, including TRBV6-2 and TRBV6-3, could not be told apart with the 87-base-pair reads, so those segments were excluded. Linkage disequilibrium might explain the correlated functional status among segregating V segments, but an unknown experimental factor could not be ruled out. Broadly in line with IMGT annotations, most TCR beta V segments showed up in productive rearrangements about 90% or about 30% of the time in an earlier analysis of 450 to 750 of the donors. Presence/absence analyses assumed roughly uniform sequencing depth across donors, an assumption that may not hold. The classifier was reported to diagnose cytomegalovirus status with high specificity and sensitivity in both the original cohort and the validation cohort. According to a later analysis, parvovirus B19, influenza, CMV and Epstein-Barr virus appeared linked to several top co-occurrence clusters. Because some donors lacked HLA typing at each locus, the association tests relied only on the typed subset. When HLA alleles, especially DR and DQ, strongly co-occurred, TCR associations were difficult to assign to individual alleles. A total of 150 to 200 TCR beta chains were listed by the study as associated with cytomegalovirus. Three of the identified cytomegalovirus-associated TCR beta chains were confirmed in vitro to be specific for cytomegalovirus antigens. A later analysis associated about 18,000 TCR beta sequences with specific HLA alleles at a false discovery rate of 0.05. The authors suggested that the approach could potentially be extended to other disease states and immunological phenotypes. V-gene and J-gene trimming of TCR beta chains was associated with a missense DCLRE1C variant in a later genetic analysis, and the association was replicated in an independent cohort. A cluster of highly shared sequence variants was judged likely to represent a technical artifact of the sequencing pipeline. The cohort was sequenced for TCR beta chains only, and without alpha or paired-chain data the features that could be detected were limited. Immune exposure information for the cohort was limited to CMV serostatus. In a later analysis, HLA-associated TCR beta chains showed more clonal expansion and lower generation probabilities than non-associated chains that were equally common. In a later genetic analysis, fewer N-insertions in productive TCRs were reported among donors in an Asian-associated ancestry cluster than the roughly 640-donor mean.

Trimming at the junction amounts to 5 bases on V and 0 bases on J, and the germline ends lie 12 bases apart. The CDR3, from cysteine to phenylalanine, totals 15 residues. Only CDR3 DNA is held: 45 bases, read in frame from base 1. The CDR1 and CDR2 encoded by the germline V gene are SGHTA and FQGNSA. In total, more than 500 healthy bone marrow donors made up the cohort. Cohort members were all nominally healthy when sampled, although unrecorded immune exposures were likely present. The donor was CMV seropositive and was included in the group of approximately 300 seropositive cohort members. A peripheral blood sample was provided by each donor, and peripheral blood mononuclear cells were used for TCR beta sequencing. Genomic DNA was extracted from the blood cell samples with the Qiagen DNeasy Blood Extraction Kit. Libraries came from the immunoSEQ multiplex PCR assay. The multiplex PCR relied on a mix of 60 forward primers for TCR Vbeta segments and 13 reverse primers for TCR Jbeta segments. The CDR3 region of rearranged TCR beta genes was amplified from genomic DNA with a multiplex PCR assay. The Illumina HiSeq System was used to sequence the amplified TCR beta libraries as 87-base-pair reads. The published analysis was carried out like this. Across the 666 repertoires, a later analysis counted some 81 million unique TCR beta chains, approximately 12 million of which were shared by at least two donors. To remove PCR and sequencing errors, raw reads were error-corrected and collapsed into unique sequences using a nearest-neighbor algorithm that merged closely related sequences. V, D and J gene segments were assigned by aligning CDR3 sequences to IMGT reference sequences. Each retained sequence needed at least a six-nucleotide match to both a V gene segment and a J gene segment. Rearrangements were called productive when the CDR3 lacked stop codons and stayed in frame with V and J; all others were non-productive. Following IMGT convention, CDR3 was defined as the stretch from the second conserved V-encoded cysteine up to the conserved J-encoded phenylalanine. In an earlier analysis of approximately 500 of the donors, sequences lacking an unambiguous match to a single V gene segment were excluded. An earlier analysis of some 610 of the donors called V segments functional above 56.7% productive rearrangements and segregating when the between-donor standard deviation exceeded 5%. A statistical classification framework was built for diagnosing cytomegalovirus status from the catalog of TCR beta chain sequences. V and J gene assignment, in a later analysis, came from comparing TCR nucleotide sequences with IMGT/GENE-DB human TR gene sequences. In a later analysis, CDR3 sequences and most-parsimonious VDJ recombination scenarios were assigned using the TCRdist pipeline. In a later analysis, each TCR beta chain was defined by its CDR3 amino acid sequence together with its V-gene family, and reads without a unique V-gene family were excluded. A later analysis removed 550 to 700 highly shared, low-generation-probability nucleotide sequences to deal with suspected cross-contamination and a sequencing artifact. A later analysis calculated a clonal expansion index for each public chain from normalized within-repertoire ranks of inferred template counts. A later analysis computed generation probabilities with a VDJ recombination model fitted to out-of-frame rearrangements, and checked the results against IGoR. In a later analysis, TCR-TCR, TCR-HLA and TCR-CMV co-occurrence was scored with hypergeometric tests, and a repertoire-size bias correction was applied to TCR pairs. A later analysis estimated false discovery rates by permuting HLA or CMV assignments 20 times. In a later analysis, co-occurring TCRs were grouped with DBSCAN, and TCRdist sequence similarity was added when clustering was performed within HLA-allele-positive subsets. Co-occurrence clustering excluded repertoires with fewer than 30,000 or more than 120,000 public chains, plus five with anomalous nucleotide sharing. The immuneACCESS repertoire file appears here via TCRdb, limited to in-frame rearrangements. These files lack a portion of the clones; in checked studies, under half of the deficit traces to unresolved V genes, and the cause of the others is not known. D and trimming were read from the DNA, whereas the V and J calls and clone size are those reported in that table. This sample comprises approximately 110,000 clones, about two thirds of them detected only once. 4% to 5.5% of the sample is taken by the ten largest.

The chain is made from TRBV7-2 and TRBJ2-3, and TRBD1 may be the D gene, going by 6 matching bases. The TCR sequence derives from a man in his fifties or sixties in good health and CMV-seropositive. The sequencing sample was made of PBMCs. The CDR3 reads CASSITGLSTDTQYF. The nucleotide sequence is given as TGTGCCAGCAGCATTACAGGGCTAAGCACAGATACGCAGTATTTT.